This TCR beta chain was captured in a study of response to subunit inactivated influenza vaccine. V was trimmed by 4 bases and J by 0 bases, leaving 16 bases between them. This CDR3 is 16 amino acids long. CDR1 SGHDT and CDR2 YYEEEE come from the germline V gene. TCRdb processed the RT-PCR reads anew with MiXCR; each CDR3 protein has one entry. The repertoire has 400,000 to 650,000 distinct CDR3 sequences, 6.5% to 8% of them found once; the top ten carry over 10%. Regarding the study as a whole: The authors proposed limited new T cell recruitment per seasonal influenza vaccination.

A remark on this clonotype: The antigen is undetermined.

This TCR was sampled from a man aged 50-75 years who received an inactivated influenza vaccine. The specimen was PBMCs from blood, collected around 25 months after vaccination. This sequence joins TRBV5-6 and TRBJ1-1, with a possible D match to TRBD1 (5 bases). The CDR3 DNA is TGTGCCAGCAGCGGTCGGTGGGGGTTTGTGAACACTGAAGCTTTCTTT. Protein sequence: CASSGRWGFVNTEAFF.